Presented here are 27 T cell receptor beta chains from one specimen sequenced in a study of T-cell reconstitution after alpha-beta-depleted transplantation in children (TCRdb year 2016). Library preparation used PCR. Data came from an Illumina HiSeq 2500. TCR library preparation used molecular barcoding, with unique molecular identifiers applied to normalize quantification of the TCRbeta repertoire. In-frame beta chains were kept once TCRdb had trimmed the public reads at Q25 with fastp and called clones with MiXCR. Records with the same CDR3 protein are collapsed into one entry carrying the most frequent genes and DNA. This sample gives about 980,000 distinct CDR3 sequences in total; about 31% of them show up just once. Over 25% of the sample lies in the top ten. The intended sense of this specimen's treatment or condition label: allogeneic hematopoietic cell transplantation with graft depleted of TCRalphabeta T cells and CD19 B cells.

The source material was PBMCs, mostly from graft donor cells, sampled 360 days after TCRalphabeta/CD19-depleted stem cell transplant. These TCRs come from a boy in the first two years of life who had a stem cell transplant for SCID, so the T cells may come from the graft donor.

This clonotype has just a few counts. The V gene is TRBV7-3, the J gene TRBJ2-1, with a possible D match to TRBD1 (5 bases). The V and J ends lost 3 bases and 0 bases respectively, with 12 bases between them. Germline V gene data show CDR1 as SGHTA and CDR2 as FQGTGA. This CDR3 is 16 amino acids long. Here the CDR3 DNA reads TGTGCCAGCAGCTTCAGACAGCAAAGCTCCTACAATGAGCAGTTCTTC. This encodes CASSFRQQSSYNEQFF.

The CDR3 loop is CSARDETSGALGELFF. In nucleotides, the CDR3 is TGCAGTGCTAGAGACGAGACTAGCGGGGCCCTTGGGGAGCTGTTTTTT. V usage is TRBV20-1 and J usage is TRBJ2-2, with 11 nucleotides matching TRBD2. This CDR3 contains 16 residues. Trimming at V came to 0 bases and at J to 8 bases, leaving 8 bases not matched to a gene. Germline V CDR1 and CDR2: DFQATT, SNEGSKA (reference sequence).

The sample holds many counts of this clonotype. The chain combines TRBV28 with TRBJ2-5; no clear D. The CDR3 runs 14 residues. V was clipped by 5 bases and J by 2 bases, with 12 bases between them. Per the germline V gene, CDR1 is MDHEN and CDR2 is SYDVKM. CDR3 region: CASSPRTVQETQYF. CDR3 in DNA: TGTGCCAGCAGTCCCAGGACGGTGCAAGAGACCCAGTACTTC.

This clonotype was found a few times. The V call is TRBV27, the J call TRBJ2-7; tentative D call: TRBD2 (5 bases). Germline loops: CDR1 MNHEY, CDR2 SMNVEV (reference sequence). The CDR3 extends over 15 amino acids. With 0 bases removed from V and 4 bases from J, the gap between germline ends came to 13 bases. Written as DNA, the CDR3 is TGTGCCAGCAGTTTATCGTGGCCGGGGATATACGAGCAGTACTTC. Its protein is CASSLSWPGIYEQYF.

In nucleotides, the CDR3 is TGTGCCAGCAGCCAGGACTACTCGGACAAAAACATTCAGTACTTC. This translates into CASSQDYSDKNIQYF. The J gene is TRBJ2-4, the V gene TRBV9; the D gene is possibly TRBD2 (6 bases). CDR3 size: 15 residues. Germline-derived CDR1 and CDR2 are SGDLS and YYNGEE. The germline V and J ends were trimmed by 4 bases and 3 bases, with 14 bases remaining between them.

The rearrangement uses TRBV19 and TRBJ1-5; 7 bases map to TRBD1. V lost 2 bases, J lost 1 base, and 5 bases stayed unmatched. The CDR3 has 16 amino acids. Looked up from germline, CDR1 is LNHDA and CDR2 is SQIVND (reference sequence). The CDR3 coding sequence is TGTGCCAGTAGTATACAGGGGGATTGGAGCAATCAGCCCCAGCATTTT. Translating gives CASSIQGDWSNQPQHF.

The V and J genes are TRBV5-1 and TRBJ2-5; 8 positions match TRBD2. The V gene's germline CDR1 is SGHRS and CDR2 YFSETQ. This CDR3 contains 16 residues. Trimming cost V 1 base and J 2 bases; bases outside gene matches: 7. CDR3 nucleotides: TGCGCCAGCAGCTTGTTGACTTTAGCGGGGCAAGAGACCCAGTACTTC. Amino acids: CASSLLTLAGQETQYF. Looking up the rest from reference TRBV5-1 and TRBJ2-5 gives the full variable domain: KAGVTQTPRYLIKTRGQQVTLSCSPISGHRSVSWYQQTPGQGLQFLFEYFSETQRNKGNFPGRFSGRQFSNSRSEMNVSTLELGDSALYLCASSLLTLAGQETQYFGPGTRLLVL.

V is TRBV4-3 and J is TRBJ2-1; the D gene is possibly TRBD1 (6 bases). Trimming left V 0 bases short and J 3 bases short, with 12 bases between. Germline lookup yields CDR1 LGHNA and CDR2 YSLEER. The CDR3 is 16 amino acids. Written as DNA, the CDR3 is TGCGCCAGCAGCCAAGATGATACCAGGGGCTACAATGAGCAGTTCTTC. Encoded protein: CASSQDDTRGYNEQFF.

This clonotype came up a few times. This could be a read error, since a much larger clone is one nucleotide away. The chain carries TRBV12-3 or TRBV12-4 and TRBJ2-7; 9 positions match TRBD1. V was clipped by 4 bases and J by 3 bases; unmatched bases: 1. CDR3 size: 13 residues. The CDR3 sequence: CASSSTGGYEQYF. CDR3 DNA: TGTGCCAGCAGTTCGACAGGGGGCTACGAGCAGTACTTC.

V gene TRBV5-6 combines with J gene TRBJ2-2, with 8 bases identical to TRBD2. Trimming removed 0 bases from V and 3 bases from J; junction bases left unmatched: 10. CDR3 length: 18 amino acids. The germline CDR1 and CDR2 sequences are SGHDT and YYEEEE. DNA for the CDR3: TGTGCCAGCAGCTTGGAGGGTTTACTAGCGGAGCACACCGGGGAGCTGTTTTTT. Its protein product is CASSLEGLLAEHTGELFF.

V gene TRBV6-5 combines with J gene TRBJ1-2; TRBD1 agrees at 8 bases. The germline V gene encodes CDR1 MNHEY and CDR2 SVGAGI. The CDR3 is 14 amino acids. Unmatched junction bases numbered 8, after V lost 4 bases and J lost 7 bases. The CDR3 DNA reads as TGTGCCAGCAGTTCCTTGACAGGGGTCTCTGGCTACACCTTC. As protein: CASSSLTGVSGYTF.

This chain links TRBV2 with TRBJ2-5; perhaps D is TRBD1 or TRBD2 (5 bases each). Trimming stripped 7 bases from V and 3 bases from J, with 18 bases between. The CDR3 has 15 residues. Germline values: CDR1 SNHLY, CDR2 FYNNEI. CDR3: CASTRAGAGEETQYF. CDR3 in DNA: TGTGCCAGCACCCGGGCCGGGGCCGGTGAAGAGACCCAGTACTTC.

The chain uses TRBV12-3 or TRBV12-4 and TRBJ2-4, with 7 bases that match TRBD2. The CDR3 has 18 amino acids. The V and J ends lost 3 bases and 1 base, in that order; junction bases with no gene match: 12. In nucleotides, the CDR3 is TGTGCCAGCAGTTTGGGCGGAGGGCGGGGAGGGGCCAAAAACATTCAGTACTTC. It is translated as CASSLGGGRGGAKNIQYF.

V gene TRBV19 combines with J gene TRBJ2-7; a weak D match, TRBD2 (5 bases). The CDR3 spans 15 residues. V shed 7 bases and J shed 0 bases, with 16 bases lying between them. CDR1 is LNHDA and CDR2 is SQIVND in the germline V gene (reference sequence). The CDR3 coding sequence is TGTGCCAGTACTCTCCGACGGGGAAGCTCCTACGAGCAGTACTTC. Translating it yields CASTLRRGSSYEQYF.

This clonotype came up a few times. This rearrangement joins TRBV7-2 to TRBJ2-1, with a tentative D call TRBD2 (5 bases). Germline assignment: CDR1 SGHTA and CDR2 FQGNSA. The length of the CDR3 is 16 residues. Trimming removed 1 base from V and 0 bases from J, with 10 bases in between. CDR3 loop: CASSLVAAASYNEQFF. The CDR3 DNA follows: TGTGCCAGCAGCTTAGTTGCAGCGGCCTCCTACAATGAGCAGTTCTTC. Complete variable domain (other parts from reference TRBV7-2 and TRBJ2-1): GAGVSQSPSNKVTEKGKDVELRCDPISGHTALYWYRQSLGQGLEFLIYFQGNSAPDKSGLPSDRFSAERTGGSVSTLTIQRTQQEDSAVYLCASSLVAAASYNEQFFGPGTRLTVL.

The sample holds a few counts of this clonotype. CDR3 loop: CASSPFRDSYTGELFF. DNA of the CDR3: TGTGCCAGCAGTCCCTTCCGGGACAGCTACACCGGGGAGCTGTTTTTT. The chain uses TRBV12-3 or TRBV12-4 and TRBJ2-2; 7 bases are shared with TRBD1. This CDR3 contains 16 residues. V shed 5 bases and J 3 bases; nucleotides not matched to a gene: 9.

V usage is TRBV18 and J usage is TRBJ2-7, with D tentatively TRBD1 (5 bases). CDR1 is KGHSH, CDR2 LQKENI, per germline. Trimming removed 0 bases at V and 7 bases at J, with 22 bases between. The CDR3 runs to 17 residues. The CDR3 DNA reads as TGTGCCAGCTCACCACCTGGCAGGGTCGGGTCCTTCGGGGAGCAGTACTTC. Translated, it gives CASSPPGRVGSFGEQYF.

In this sample, this clonotype turned up a few times. V is TRBV20-1 and J is TRBJ1-2; D might be TRBD1 (6 bases). The CDR3 has 15 amino acids. Germline V CDR1 and CDR2: DFQATT, SNEGSKA (reference sequence). V shed 0 bases and J shed 5 bases, with 16 bases lying between them. The CDR3 DNA follows: TGCAGTGCTAGAGATCTTCCGGGGGGCCGATATGGCTACACCTTC. The encoded protein is CSARDLPGGRYGYTF.

A few counts support this clonotype. The CDR3 bases are TGTGCCACCAGTGATGGTGGGGGACAGGGAATGAACACCGGGGAGCTGTTTTTT. It encodes CATSDGGGQGMNTGELFF. The genes are TRBV24-1 and TRBJ2-2, with TRBD1 identical over 9 bases. V gave up 3 bases and J gave up 1 base; unmatched junction bases: 8. The CDR3 is 18 amino acids. In germline, CDR1 is KGHDR, CDR2 SFDVKD.

This clonotype was seen once. The V call is TRBV24-1, the J call TRBJ2-2, with TRBD1 as a possible D gene (6 bases). The CDR3 totals 15 residues. With 7 bases removed from V and 0 bases from J, the gap between germline ends came to 11 bases. CDR1 and CDR2 from the germline V gene are KGHDR and SFDVKD. The CDR3 DNA reads TGTGCCACCAGACCAACAGGGTCGAACACCGGGGAGCTGTTTTTT. Encoded protein: CATRPTGSNTGELFF.

This chain uses TRBV2 with TRBJ1-1, with D perhaps TRBD1 (5 bases). This CDR3 is built from 14 residues. Trimming shortened V by 7 bases and J by 1 base, and 13 bases separated the two germline ends. CDR1 is SNHLY and CDR2 is FYNNEI in the germline V gene. CDR3 residues: CASTLEGSNTEAFF. DNA of the CDR3: TGTGCCAGCACCCTCGAGGGGTCGAACACTGAAGCTTTCTTT.

The rearrangement uses TRBV15 and TRBJ1-2; D remains ambiguous. From germline, CDR1 is LNHNV and CDR2 YYDKDF (reference sequence). This CDR3 is 16 amino acids long. The V gene lost 0 bases and the J gene lost 3 bases, with 14 bases spanning the gap. The DNA of the CDR3 is TGTGCCACCAGCAGAGATCACGAGGGTATCTACTATGGCTACACCTTC. Translating it yields CATSRDHEGIYYGYTF.

The J gene is TRBJ2-7, the V gene TRBV29-1, with D perhaps matching TRBD2 (6 bases). CDR1 and CDR2 (germline): SQVTM, ANQGSEA. CDR3 length: 14 residues. The V gene lost 4 bases and the J gene lost 4 bases, with 17 bases spanning the gap. The CDR3 region has the DNA TGCAGCGTTGGGGTGGAGGGTATGAGGTACGAGCAGTACTTC. It specifies CSVGVEGMRYEQYF.

The rearrangement links TRBV10-3 to TRBJ2-3, with 9 bases aligning to TRBD2. J gave up 1 base and V 4 bases, and 6 bases lay outside the gene matches. CDR3 length equals 16 residues. The germline CDR1 and CDR2 sequences are ENHRY and SYGVKD. CDR3 DNA sequence: TGTGCCATCAGTGTGTTAGCGGGGGTTGGCACAGATACGCAGTATTTT. Residues: CAISVLAGVGTDTQYF.

The J gene is TRBJ2-6, the V gene TRBV12-3 or TRBV12-4; D remains unclear. There are 17 residues in the CDR3. V lost 6 bases to trimming and J lost 0 bases, with 15 bases between them. CDR3 sequence (DNA): TGTGCCAGCAGCCGCCGCACTACTAACTCTGGGGCCAACGTCCTGACTTTC. Residues: CASSRRTTNSGANVLTF.

This clonotype showed up just a few times. This rearrangement joins TRBV7-8 to TRBJ2-1, with D perhaps matching TRBD1 (5 bases). Between the trimmed V and J ends, which lost 5 bases and 7 bases, there was a span of 18 bases. Germline V gene data show CDR1 as SGHVS and CDR2 as FQNEAQ. The CDR3 contains 15 residues. The chain's CDR3 is CASSEIPGFWNEQFF. The CDR3 DNA reads as TGTGCCAGCAGCGAAATACCAGGGTTTTGGAATGAGCAGTTCTTC. The full variable domain, its missing parts supplied by reference TRBV7-8 and TRBJ2-1, is GAGVSQSPRYKVAKRGQDVALRCDPISGHVSLFWYQQALGQGPEFLTYFQNEAQLDKSGLPSDRFFAERPEGSVSTLKIQRTQQEDSAVYLCASSEIPGFWNEQFFGPGTRLTVL.

This clonotype showed up just a few times. This chain connects TRBV27 to TRBJ2-1; 7 nucleotides align to TRBD1. Germline CDR1 is MNHEY and CDR2 is SMNVEV (reference sequence). J was trimmed by 6 bases and V by 6 bases; bases with no gene match: 8. This CDR3 region has 14 residues. The CDR3 protein is CASRIDRVSNEQFF. The CDR3 DNA reads as TGTGCCAGCAGAATAGACAGGGTAAGCAATGAGCAGTTCTTC.